This T cell receptor beta chain appears in the sequencing data of a study of siplizumab effects on memory and regulatory T cells. Trimming left V 7 bases short and J 9 bases short, with 19 bases between. CDR1 SNHLY and CDR2 FYNNEI come from the germline V gene. CDR3 length: 14 residues. Method: immunoSEQ multiplex PCR; TCRdb's copy keeps in-frame clones and lacks some. The sample has 90,000 to 150,000 clones; around 95% are singletons. The source of this sequence is a human donor in good health. J is TRBJ2-1 and V is TRBV2; the D gene could be TRBD1 or TRBD2 (7 bases each). The sequenced sample was non-Treg CD4+ T cells sorted from blood. CDR3 in DNA: TGTGCCAGCATGGCGGACCCAGGGGGGGTTGAGCAGTTCTTC. Its translation is CASMADPGGVEQFF.